These 3 T cell receptor beta chains originate from one sample sequenced in a study of tissue T cells after allogeneic stem cell transplantation. Described time point: mouse harvest day 7 after allogeneic transplant. The graft held 10^6 splenic CD5+ T cells and 10^7 T-cell-depleted bone marrow cells. Assay used: immunoSEQ multiplex PCR; TCRdb lists only in-frame clones, some missing. The sample has roughly 6,800 clones; 40% to 55% are singletons. Sequenced input: gut tissue. The receptors were gathered from a female BALB/c mouse given C57BL/6 T cells with graft-versus-host disease after an allogeneic hematopoietic cell transplant.

About this clone: The genes and germline here are from mouse. The read ends 1 residue early relative to the CDR3; the germline J gene fills the gap. The chain couples TRBV23 to TRBJ1-6; the D call in the table, TRBD1, was not verified against the DNA. TRBJ1-6 is an ORF, with its function uncertain. The CDR3 consists of 12 residues. CDR1 and CDR2 (germline): KGHTA, FQNQQP. The sequenced part of the CDR3 DNA is TGCTCCAGCAGTCATGGACAGGGGCCCCTCTAC. Its protein product is CSSSHGQGPLY. The entire CDR3 protein reads CSSSHGQGPLYF.

Details on this clone: Gene labels here are mouse ones. The DNA ends 1 residue before the CDR3 does, and the rest of the CDR3 is filled in from the germline J gene. The chain employs TRBV23 and TRBJ2-4. CDR1 and CDR2 (germline): KGHTA, FQNQQP. The CDR3 covers 12 residues. The chain's CDR3 is CSSSHDGNTLYF. The CDR3 DNA, read in part, is TGCTCCAGCAGTCATGACGGTAACACCTTGTAC.

This clone was seen only a few times. Gene names are mouse gene names. The read finishes 1 residue shy of the CDR3 end, and the germline J gene is used to complete it. The gene calls are TRBV24 and TRBJ1-1; possible D gene TRBD1, 5 bases. The V gene's germline CDR1 is KGHTA and CDR2 FRNEEI. V was cut by 4 bases and J by 4 bases, with 10 bases left in between. CDR3 length: 13 residues. CDR3 DNA, as far as it was read: TGTGCCAGCAGTCCTAGGGGAGCCACAGAAGTCTTC. Protein sequence: CASSPRGATEVF. The CDR3 in full is CASSPRGATEVFF.